This TCR beta chain was observed in a study of shared clonotypes between healthy human individuals. Measured with immunoSEQ multiplex PCR; TCRdb has only the in-frame clones, and not every one. The sample shows approximately 2.4 million clones, approximately 96% of them seen only once. V lost 2 bases, J lost 5 bases, and 9 bases lay in between. CDR1 is KGHSH and CDR2 is LQKENI in the germline V gene. CDR3 length: 14 residues. The gene calls are TRBV18 and TRBJ1-4, with D perhaps matching TRBD1 (5 bases). The source material was naive CD4+ T cells sorted from blood. Subset of the sample: CD45RA+ positively selected. The sequence was collected from a man between 18 and 29 years old in good health. The chain's CDR3 is CASSPRAGNEKLFF. CDR3 coding DNA: TGTGCCAGCTCACCAAGGGCAGGGAATGAAAAACTGTTTTTT.